The 5 T cell receptor beta chains below come from one sample, sequenced in a study of T cell repertoires in cytomegalovirus infection. TCRdb itself ran the reads through MiXCR, one entry per CDR3 protein. Of some 500,000 distinct CDR3 sequences listed, roughly 42% are singletons. What these receptors recognize is not known. Source: cultured PBMCs, taken from culture after CMV antigen stimulation. The receptors here all came from a human donor in good health (CMV status not recorded). Some clones in this sample may be carry-over from other donors' samples.

The sample holds one count of this clonotype. This chain connects TRBV4-1 to TRBJ2-7; maybe TRBD1 (6 bases). Germline loops: CDR1 MGHRA, CDR2 YSYEKL. V dropped 1 base and J dropped 6 bases, with 16 bases sitting between them. The CDR3 length is 15 residues. CDR3 residues: CASSQVGAEGLEQYF. CDR3 bases: TGCGCCAGCAGCCAAGTGGGGGCAGAGGGGCTCGAGCAGTACTTC.

The chain couples TRBV7-9 to TRBJ1-4; TRBD1 matches at 11 bases. Germline V gene data show CDR1 as SEHNR and CDR2 as FQNEAQ (reference sequence). The length of the CDR3 is 15 residues. The J segment lost 7 bases and the V segment lost 5 bases, leaving 6 bases of the junction unmatched. Here the CDR3 DNA reads TGTGCCAGCAGCCCGACCGGGACAGGGGGTGAAAAACTGTTTTTT. It translates to CASSPTGTGGEKLFF.

The V gene is TRBV19, the J gene TRBJ2-1, with 8 bases aligning to TRBD2. This CDR3 has 15 residues. Looked up from germline, CDR1 is LNHDA and CDR2 is SQIVND (reference sequence). With V trimmed by 10 bases and J by 1 base, 9 bases remained unmatched. The CDR3 nucleotides are TGTGCCACGGGGGGGCTAGCGGGTTCCTACAATGAGCAGTTCTTC. It specifies CATGGLAGSYNEQFF. Using reference TRBV19 and TRBJ2-1 for the parts outside the CDR3, the full variable domain is DGGITQSPKYLFRKEGQNVTLSCEQNLNHDAMYWYRQDPGQGLRLIYYSQIVNDFQKGDIAEGYSVSREKKESFPLTVTSAQKNPTAFYLCATGGLAGSYNEQFFGPGTRLTVL.

V usage is TRBV4-3 and J usage is TRBJ2-5, with D unresolved. The CDR3 contains 15 residues. Germline assignment: CDR1 LGHNA and CDR2 YSLEER. V was trimmed by 0 bases and J by 3 bases, leaving 11 bases between them. This CDR3 is CASSQDRGYEETQYF. The DNA for the CDR3 is TGCGCCAGCAGCCAAGATCGTGGGTATGAAGAGACCCAGTACTTC.

The chain joins TRBV19 to TRBJ1-6; D not certain. The CDR3 covers 16 residues. Germline CDR1 and CDR2: LNHDA and SQIVND (reference sequence). Trimming shortened V by 3 bases and J by 2 bases, and 11 bases separated the two germline ends. The DNA of the CDR3 is TGTGCCAGTAGTATGACCGGGATCACCTATAATTCACCCCTCCACTTT. Its translation: CASSMTGITYNSPLHF. Filled out from reference TRBV19 and TRBJ1-6, the complete variable domain reads DGGITQSPKYLFRKEGQNVTLSCEQNLNHDAMYWYRQDPGQGLRLIYYSQIVNDFQKGDIAEGYSVSREKKESFPLTVTSAQKNPTAFYLCASSMTGITYNSPLHFGNGTRLTVT.